A selection of T cell receptor beta chains follows, all from one sample in a study of T cells in Graves' hyperthyroidism and ophthalmopathy. TCRdb reanalysed the multiplex PCR reads using MiXCR and keeps one entry per CDR3 protein. The sample records more than 500,000 distinct CDR3 sequences, 12% to 15% being singletons. Sample: blood. These receptors came from a woman aged 40 to 50 with Graves' hyperthyroidism. CDR3s include the opening cysteine and the closing phenylalanine or tryptophan. D genes are given only for firm matches. Where a row states a size, it is once, few, many or the class of an expanded clone; other rows omit it.

v_call: TRBV5-1; clone_size: many; d_call: NA; j_call: TRBJ1-1; cdr3_length: 14; cdr3_nt: TGCGCCAGCAGCGTCTCTGGGGGAGACACTGAAGCTTTCTTT; cdr3_aa: CASSVSGGDTEAFF
v_call: TRBV20-1; clone_size: many; d_call: NA; j_call: TRBJ2-3; cdr3_length: 14; cdr3_nt: TGCAGTGCTAGAGCGGGAGAGAGCACAGATACGCAGTATTTT; cdr3_aa: CSARAGESTDTQYF
v_call: TRBV20-1; clone_size: many; d_call: NA; j_call: TRBJ1-5; cdr3_length: 13; cdr3_nt: TGCAGTGCTAACGGAGCTAGCAATCAGCCCCAGCATTTT; cdr3_aa: CSANGASNQPQHF
v_call: TRBV12-3/TRBV12-4; clone_size: few; d_call: NA; j_call: TRBJ2-6; cdr3_length: 14; cdr3_nt: TGTGCCAGCAGTTTAGAGGGTACGGTATGGGTCCTGACTTTC; cdr3_aa: CASSLEGTVWVLTF
v_call: TRBV7-8; clone_size: many; d_call: TRBD2; j_call: TRBJ2-1; cdr3_length: 17; cdr3_nt: TGTGCCAGCAGCATTTGGACTAGCGGGAGTACCTACAATGAGCAGTTCTTC; cdr3_aa: CASSIWTSGSTYNEQFF
v_call: TRBV28; clone_size: few; d_call: TRBD1; j_call: TRBJ2-4; cdr3_length: 16; cdr3_nt: TGTGCCAGCAGTCCGACAGGGGTACTAGCCAAAAACATTCAGTACTTC; cdr3_aa: CASSPTGVLAKNIQYF
v_call: TRBV6-1; clone_size: NA; d_call: TRBD1; j_call: TRBJ1-6; cdr3_length: 13; cdr3_nt: TGTGCCAGCAGTGGGGACAGATTTTCACCCCTCCACTTT; cdr3_aa: CASSGDRFSPLHF
v_call: TRBV12-3/TRBV12-4; clone_size: NA; d_call: TRBD2; j_call: TRBJ2-7; cdr3_length: 22; cdr3_nt: TGTGCCAGCAGTTTTCGGTCCATCGGTGTTTTAGCGGGCCTAAGCTCCTACAATGAGCAGTACTTC; cdr3_aa: CASSFRSIGVLAGLSSYNEQYF
v_call: TRBV19; clone_size: NA; d_call: NA; j_call: TRBJ1-1; cdr3_length: 14; cdr3_nt: TGTGCCAGTAGTACAGGGGTCAGGAACACTGAAGCTTTCTTT; cdr3_aa: CASSTGVRNTEAFF
v_call: TRBV20-1; clone_size: many; d_call: TRBD2; j_call: TRBJ2-2; cdr3_length: 16; cdr3_nt: TGCAGTGCTAGGGGCGCTAGCGGGAGCTACACCGGGGAGCTGTTTTTT; cdr3_aa: CSARGASGSYTGELFF
v_call: TRBV28; clone_size: many; d_call: NA; j_call: TRBJ2-3; cdr3_length: 15; cdr3_nt: TGTGCCAGCAGCCCGGGGGGCGGCTACACAGATACGCAGTATTTT; cdr3_aa: CASSPGGGYTDTQYF
v_call: TRBV19; clone_size: NA; d_call: TRBD2; j_call: TRBJ2-2; cdr3_length: 15; cdr3_nt: TGTGCCAGTAGTAATAGCGGGACGGGCACCGGGGAGCTGTTTTTT; cdr3_aa: CASSNSGTGTGELFF
v_call: TRBV10-3; clone_size: many; d_call: NA; j_call: TRBJ2-7; cdr3_length: 13; cdr3_nt: TGTGCCATCAGTGAACTAAGACCTCACGAGCAGTACTTC; cdr3_aa: CAISELRPHEQYF
v_call: TRBV6-1; clone_size: NA; d_call: NA; j_call: TRBJ2-3; cdr3_length: 13; cdr3_nt: TGTGCCACCACTGTAGGGCCCACAGATACGCAGTATTTT; cdr3_aa: CATTVGPTDTQYF
v_call: TRBV7-9; clone_size: NA; d_call: NA; j_call: TRBJ2-7; cdr3_length: 13; cdr3_nt: TGTGCCAGCAGCCATGGGACACCCTACGAGCAGTACTTC; cdr3_aa: CASSHGTPYEQYF
v_call: TRBV20-1; clone_size: many; d_call: NA; j_call: TRBJ2-1; cdr3_length: 17; cdr3_nt: TGCAGTGCTAGAGTTTTGGGGGGAGGCCCCTCCTACAATGAGCAGTTCTTC; cdr3_aa: CSARVLGGGPSYNEQFF
v_call: TRBV7-2; clone_size: many; d_call: NA; j_call: TRBJ2-7; cdr3_length: 13; cdr3_nt: TGTGCCAGCAGCTTAGCGGCTACCTACGAGCAGTACTTC; cdr3_aa: CASSLAATYEQYF
v_call: TRBV20-1; clone_size: few; d_call: NA; j_call: TRBJ2-7; cdr3_length: 15; cdr3_nt: TGCAGTGCTAGACTTGGGACGGAGGCCTCCTACGAGCAGTACTTC; cdr3_aa: CSARLGTEASYEQYF
v_call: TRBV6-1; clone_size: many; d_call: TRBD2; j_call: TRBJ2-3; cdr3_length: 17; cdr3_nt: TGTGCCAGCAGTCCCAGGACTAGCGGGGGAAGCACAGATACGCAGTATTTT; cdr3_aa: CASSPRTSGGSTDTQYF
v_call: TRBV5-5; clone_size: few; d_call: NA; j_call: TRBJ1-2; cdr3_length: 14; cdr3_nt: TGTGCCAGCGGAACGCAGGCCCACAACTATGGCTACACCTTC; cdr3_aa: CASGTQAHNYGYTF
v_call: TRBV19; clone_size: few; d_call: NA; j_call: TRBJ2-6; cdr3_length: 17; cdr3_nt: TGTGCCACTTCGACGGGACGCGGCGCCTCTGGGGCCAACGTCCTGACTTTC; cdr3_aa: CATSTGRGASGANVLTF
v_call: TRBV5-1; clone_size: many; d_call: TRBD1; j_call: TRBJ1-1; cdr3_length: 15; cdr3_nt: TGCGCCAGCAGCCGAGGACAGGGGGGGAACACTGAAGCTTTCTTT; cdr3_aa: CASSRGQGGNTEAFF
v_call: TRBV12-3/TRBV12-4; clone_size: many; d_call: NA; j_call: TRBJ2-3; cdr3_length: 12; cdr3_nt: TGTGCCAGCACCTTCAAAACAGATACGCAGTATTTT; cdr3_aa: CASTFKTDTQYF
v_call: TRBV9; clone_size: few; d_call: NA; j_call: TRBJ1-1; cdr3_length: 15; cdr3_nt: TGTGCCAGCAGGAGTGGAGGGGCGGACAACACTGAAGCTTTCTTT; cdr3_aa: CASRSGGADNTEAFF